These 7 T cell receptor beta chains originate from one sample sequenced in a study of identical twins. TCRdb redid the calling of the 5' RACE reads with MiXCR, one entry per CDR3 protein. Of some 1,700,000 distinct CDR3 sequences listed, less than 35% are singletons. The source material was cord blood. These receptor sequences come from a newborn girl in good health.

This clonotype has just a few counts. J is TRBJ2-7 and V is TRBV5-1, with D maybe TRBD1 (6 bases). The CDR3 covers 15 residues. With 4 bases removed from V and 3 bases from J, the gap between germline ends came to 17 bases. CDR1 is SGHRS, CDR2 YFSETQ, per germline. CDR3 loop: CASSRNRERNYEQYF. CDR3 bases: TGCGCCAGCAGCCGGAACAGGGAGAGGAACTACGAGCAGTACTTC.

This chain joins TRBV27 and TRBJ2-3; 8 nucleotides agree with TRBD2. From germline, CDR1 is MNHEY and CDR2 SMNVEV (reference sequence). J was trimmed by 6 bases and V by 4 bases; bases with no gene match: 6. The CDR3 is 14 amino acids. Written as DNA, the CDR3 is TGTGCCAGCAGTTCGGGACTAGTTTCCGATACGCAGTATTTT. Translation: CASSSGLVSDTQYF.

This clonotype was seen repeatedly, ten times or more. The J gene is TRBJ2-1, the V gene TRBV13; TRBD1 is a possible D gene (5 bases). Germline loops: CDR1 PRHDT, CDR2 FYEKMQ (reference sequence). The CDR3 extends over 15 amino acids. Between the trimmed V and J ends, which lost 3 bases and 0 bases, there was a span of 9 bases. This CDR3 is CASSFDSNSYNEQFF. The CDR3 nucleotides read TGTGCCAGCAGCTTTGACAGCAACTCCTACAATGAGCAGTTCTTC.

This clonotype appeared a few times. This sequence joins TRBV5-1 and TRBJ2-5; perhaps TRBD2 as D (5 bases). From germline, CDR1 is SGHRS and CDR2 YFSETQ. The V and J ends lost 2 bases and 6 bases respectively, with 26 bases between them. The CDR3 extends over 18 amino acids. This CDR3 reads CASSFRSKDFLLLQTQYF. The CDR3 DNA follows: TGCGCCAGCAGCTTCCGATCAAAGGACTTCCTCTTGCTTCAGACCCAGTACTTC. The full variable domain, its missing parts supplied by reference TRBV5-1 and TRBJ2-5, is KAGVTQTPRYLIKTRGQQVTLSCSPISGHRSVSWYQQTPGQGLQFLFEYFSETQRNKGNFPGRFSGRQFSNSRSEMNVSTLELGDSALYLCASSFRSKDFLLLQTQYFGPGTRLLVL.

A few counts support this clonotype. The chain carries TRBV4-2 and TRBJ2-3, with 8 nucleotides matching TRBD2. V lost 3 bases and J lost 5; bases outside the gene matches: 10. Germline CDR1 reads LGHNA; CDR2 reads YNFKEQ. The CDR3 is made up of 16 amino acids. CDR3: CASSQISGDRGDTQYF. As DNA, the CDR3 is TGTGCCAGCAGCCAGATTAGCGGGGACCGAGGAGATACGCAGTATTTT.

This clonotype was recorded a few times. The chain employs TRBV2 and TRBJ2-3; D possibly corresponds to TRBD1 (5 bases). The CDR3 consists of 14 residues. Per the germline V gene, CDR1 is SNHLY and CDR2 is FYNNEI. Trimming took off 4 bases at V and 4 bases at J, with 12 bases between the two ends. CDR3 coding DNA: TGTGCCAGCAGTGTAAGCTCAGGGTCAGATACGCAGTATTTT. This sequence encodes CASSVSSGSDTQYF. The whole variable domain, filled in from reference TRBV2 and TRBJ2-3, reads EPEVTQTPSHQVTQMGQEVILRCVPISNHLYFYWYRQILGQKVEFLVSFYNNEISEKSEIFDDQFSVERPDGSNFTLKIRSTKLEDSAMYFCASSVSSGSDTQYFGPGTRLTVL.

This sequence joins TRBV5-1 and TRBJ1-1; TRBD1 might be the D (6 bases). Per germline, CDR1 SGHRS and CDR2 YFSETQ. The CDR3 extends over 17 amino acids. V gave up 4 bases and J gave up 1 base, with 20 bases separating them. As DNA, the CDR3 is TGCGCCAGCAGCCGACCCAGGGGCAGGAGTAAGAACACTGAAGCTTTCTTT. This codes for CASSRPRGRSKNTEAFF.